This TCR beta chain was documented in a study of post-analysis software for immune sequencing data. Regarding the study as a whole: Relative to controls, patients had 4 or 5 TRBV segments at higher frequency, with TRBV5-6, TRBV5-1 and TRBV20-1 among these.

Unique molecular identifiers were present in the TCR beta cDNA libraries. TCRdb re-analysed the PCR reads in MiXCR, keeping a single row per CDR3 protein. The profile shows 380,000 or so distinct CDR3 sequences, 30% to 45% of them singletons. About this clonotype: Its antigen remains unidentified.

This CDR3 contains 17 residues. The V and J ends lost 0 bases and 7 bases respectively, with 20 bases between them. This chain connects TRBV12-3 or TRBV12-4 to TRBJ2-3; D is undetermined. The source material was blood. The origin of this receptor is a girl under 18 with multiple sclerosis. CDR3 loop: CASSLAPEISESNTQYF. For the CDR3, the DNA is TGTGCCAGCAGTTTAGCGCCCGAAATATCCGAGTCAAATACGCAGTATTTT.